Listed here is a single TCR beta chain. Its antigen remains unknown. Per germline, CDR1 SGHAT and CDR2 FQDESV (reference sequence). The CDR3 spans 14 residues. The V end was cut by 7 bases, the J end by 5 bases, with 14 bases between. Unique molecular identifiers were attached to individual cDNA molecules. TCRdb recomputed calls from the 5' RACE reads with MiXCR, one row per CDR3 protein. The data contain 75,000 to 80,000 distinct CDR3 sequences, approximately 11% of them singletons. This entry is derived from a study of early T cells in non-severe SARS-CoV-2 infection. Study-level information: Whole-blood bulk RNA, unsorted, was sequenced, and chains were unpaired.

Study-level findings and limits: VDJdb matching favored anti-spike CD8 responses, missing private and CD4 specificities.

The material was whole blood, obtained at baseline. The chain carries TRBV11-1 and TRBJ2-2; possible D gene TRBD2, 7 bases. This clonotype was sampled from an adult who was a healthcare worker with PCR-confirmed SARS-CoV-2 infection or an uninfected control (not recorded which). In DNA, the CDR3 is TGTGCCAGCACCTGGGGGGGCCGGACCGGGGAGCTGTTTTTT. Amino acids: CASTWGGRTGELFF.